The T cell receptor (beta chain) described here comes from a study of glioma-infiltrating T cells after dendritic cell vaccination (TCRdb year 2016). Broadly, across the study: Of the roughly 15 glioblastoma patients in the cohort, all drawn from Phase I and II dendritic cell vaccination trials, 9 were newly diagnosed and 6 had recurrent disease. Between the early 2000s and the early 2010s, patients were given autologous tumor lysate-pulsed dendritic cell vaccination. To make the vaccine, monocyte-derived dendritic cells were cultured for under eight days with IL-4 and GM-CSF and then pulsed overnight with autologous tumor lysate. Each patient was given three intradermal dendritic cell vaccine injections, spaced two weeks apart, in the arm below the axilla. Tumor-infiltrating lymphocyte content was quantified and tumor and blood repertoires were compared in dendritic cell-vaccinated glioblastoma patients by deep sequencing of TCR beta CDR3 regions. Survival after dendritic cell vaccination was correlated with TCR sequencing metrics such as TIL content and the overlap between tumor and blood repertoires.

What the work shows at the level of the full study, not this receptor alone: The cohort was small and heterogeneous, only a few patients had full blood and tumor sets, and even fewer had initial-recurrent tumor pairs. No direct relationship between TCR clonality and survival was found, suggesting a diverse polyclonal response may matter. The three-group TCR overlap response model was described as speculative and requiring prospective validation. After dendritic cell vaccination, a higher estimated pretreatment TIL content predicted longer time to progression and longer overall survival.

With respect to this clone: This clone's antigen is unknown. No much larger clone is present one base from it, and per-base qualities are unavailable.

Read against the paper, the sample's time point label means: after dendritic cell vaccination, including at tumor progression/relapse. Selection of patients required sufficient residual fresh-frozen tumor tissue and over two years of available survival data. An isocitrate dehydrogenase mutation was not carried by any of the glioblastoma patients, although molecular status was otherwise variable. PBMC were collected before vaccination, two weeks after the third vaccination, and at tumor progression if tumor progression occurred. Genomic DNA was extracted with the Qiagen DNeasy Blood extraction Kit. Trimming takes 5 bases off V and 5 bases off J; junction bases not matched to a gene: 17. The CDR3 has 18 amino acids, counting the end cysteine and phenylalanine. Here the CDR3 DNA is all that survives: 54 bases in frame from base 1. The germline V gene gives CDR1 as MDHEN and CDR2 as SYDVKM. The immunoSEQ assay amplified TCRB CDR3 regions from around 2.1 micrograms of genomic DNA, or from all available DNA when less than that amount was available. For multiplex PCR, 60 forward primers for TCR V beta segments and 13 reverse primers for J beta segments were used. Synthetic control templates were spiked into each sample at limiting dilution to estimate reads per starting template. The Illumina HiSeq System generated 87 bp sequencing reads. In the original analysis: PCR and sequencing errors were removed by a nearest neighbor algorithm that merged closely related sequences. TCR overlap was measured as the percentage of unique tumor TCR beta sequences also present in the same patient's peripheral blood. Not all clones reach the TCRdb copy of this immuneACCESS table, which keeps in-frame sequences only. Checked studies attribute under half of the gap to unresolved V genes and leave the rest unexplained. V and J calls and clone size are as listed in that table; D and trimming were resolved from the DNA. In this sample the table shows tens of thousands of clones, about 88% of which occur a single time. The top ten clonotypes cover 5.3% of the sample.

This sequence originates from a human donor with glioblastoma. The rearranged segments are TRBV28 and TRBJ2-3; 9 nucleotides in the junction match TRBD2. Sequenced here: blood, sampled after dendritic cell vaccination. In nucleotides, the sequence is TGTGCCAGCAGTCCACCGCCGGGAGTAGCGGGAGTAAAAGATACGCAGTATTTT. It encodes CASSPPPGVAGVKDTQYF. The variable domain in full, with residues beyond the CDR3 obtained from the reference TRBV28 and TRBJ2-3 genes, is DVKVTQSSRYLVKRTGEKVFLECVQDMDHENMFWYRQDPGLGLRLIYFSYDVKMKEKGDIPEGYSVSREKKERFSLILESASTNQTSMYLCASSPPPGVAGVKDTQYFGPGTRLTVL.